The 5 T cell receptor beta chains presented below share a single source sample, sequenced in a study of cytomegalovirus exposure and HLA in healthy donors. Method: immunoSEQ multiplex PCR; TCRdb's copy keeps in-frame clones and lacks some. Among some 350,000 clones, roughly nine tenths were seen once, and the ten largest hold about 1%. Sequenced: PBMCs. These receptors were taken from a woman in her twenties or thirties in good health and CMV-seropositive.

In its sample, this clone was seen once. The identical CDR3 is also encoded by other nucleotide sequences in the sample. J is TRBJ2-1 and V is TRBV27; the D is unclear. Germline CDR1 is MNHEY and CDR2 is SMNVEV (reference sequence). Trimming took off 2 bases at V and 0 bases at J, with 2 bases between the two ends. The CDR3 loop spans 13 amino acids. The CDR3 loop is CASSLNSYNEQFF. Here the CDR3 DNA reads TGTGCCAGCAGTTTAAACTCCTACAATGAGCAGTTCTTC.

The chain recombines TRBV18 with TRBJ2-7, with 10 positions matching TRBD1. The CDR3 extends over 14 amino acids. V lost 6 bases to trimming and J lost 2 bases; unmatched junction nucleotides: 4. Germline V gene lookup returns CDR1 KGHSH and CDR2 LQKENI. Here the CDR3 reads CASSLDRGAYEQYF. The CDR3 region has the DNA TGTGCCAGCTCCCTGGACAGGGGGGCCTACGAGCAGTACTTC.

The CDR3 here is CASSAGQGSLAKNIQYF. CDR3 DNA sequence: TGTGCCAGCAGCGCAGGGCAGGGGTCACTAGCCAAAAACATTCAGTACTTC. The V call is TRBV7-6, the J call TRBJ2-4; the D gene is possibly TRBD1 (6 bases). Per the germline V gene, CDR1 is SGHVS and CDR2 is FNYEAQ. CDR3 length: 17 amino acids. Trimming shortened V by 5 bases and J by 0 bases, and 17 bases separated the two germline ends.

The CDR3 coding sequence is TGTGCCAGCAGCCCCACCCCCGGGGTGGTCAATCAGCCCCAGCATTTT. This encodes CASSPTPGVVNQPQHF. V is TRBV5-4 and J is TRBJ1-5; D is uncertain. CDR1 and CDR2 (germline): SGHNT, YYREEE (reference sequence). V was cut by 4 bases and J by 3 bases, with 17 bases left in between. CDR3 length: 16 amino acids.

The chain combines TRBV5-1 with TRBJ2-2; possibly TRBD1 or TRBD2 for D (5 bases each). The germline V and J ends were trimmed by 3 bases and 0 bases, with 6 bases remaining between them. Germline-derived CDR1 and CDR2 are SGHRS and YFSETQ. The length of the CDR3 is 14 residues. Here the CDR3 reads CASSSGPNTGELFF. The CDR3, as DNA: TGCGCCAGCAGCTCGGGACCGAACACCGGGGAGCTGTTTTTT.